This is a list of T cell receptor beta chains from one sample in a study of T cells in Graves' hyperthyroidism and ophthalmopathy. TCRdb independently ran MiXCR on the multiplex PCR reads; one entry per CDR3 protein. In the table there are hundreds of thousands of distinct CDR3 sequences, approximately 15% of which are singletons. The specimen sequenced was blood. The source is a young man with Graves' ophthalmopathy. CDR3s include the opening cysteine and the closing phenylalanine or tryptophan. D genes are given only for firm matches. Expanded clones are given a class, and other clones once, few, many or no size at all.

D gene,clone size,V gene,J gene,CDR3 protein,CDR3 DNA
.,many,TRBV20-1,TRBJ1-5,CSARGDISNQPQHF,TGCAGTGCTAGGGGGGACATAAGCAATCAGCCCCAGCATTTT
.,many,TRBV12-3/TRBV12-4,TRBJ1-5,CASSFGNTGSNQPQHF,TGTGCCAGCAGTTTTGGCAATACGGGAAGCAATCAGCCCCAGCATTTT
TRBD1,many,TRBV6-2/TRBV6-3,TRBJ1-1,CASRTDREVSEAFF,TGTGCCAGCAGAACAGACAGGGAAGTATCTGAAGCTTTCTTT
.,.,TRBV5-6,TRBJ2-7,CASSPLGGAYEQYF,TGTGCCAGCAGCCCACTAGGCGGGGCCTACGAGCAGTACTTC
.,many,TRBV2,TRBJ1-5,CASSVISGSNQPQHF,TGTGCCAGCAGTGTTATTTCAGGGAGCAATCAGCCCCAGCATTTT
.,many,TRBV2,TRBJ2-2,CASSETAGELFF,TGTGCCAGCAGTGAAACGGCCGGGGAGCTGTTTTTT
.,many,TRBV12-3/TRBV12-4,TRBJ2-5,CASAGPAPPSSQYF,TGTGCCAGCGCTGGACCAGCCCCTCCCTCGTCCCAGTACTTC
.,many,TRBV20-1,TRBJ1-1,CSAREGPNTEAFF,TGCAGTGCTAGAGAAGGGCCGAACACTGAAGCTTTCTTT
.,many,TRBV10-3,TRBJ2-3,CAISDRHGEAGADTQYF,TGTGCCATCAGTGACCGTCATGGAGAAGCGGGCGCAGATACGCAGTATTTT
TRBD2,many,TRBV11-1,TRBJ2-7,CASSLLPLAGRQYEQYF,TGTGCCAGCAGCCTCCTCCCGCTAGCGGGGAGACAATACGAGCAGTACTTC
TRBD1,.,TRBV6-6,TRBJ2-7,CASSYSGTGNEQYF,TGTGCCAGCAGTTACTCCGGGACAGGGAACGAGCAGTACTTC
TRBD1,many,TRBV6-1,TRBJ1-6,CASSEGTGGNSPLHF,TGTGCCAGCAGTGAAGGGACAGGGGGCAATTCACCCCTCCACTTT
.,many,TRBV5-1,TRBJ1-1,CASSFRGEAFF,TGCGCCAGCAGCTTCAGGGGTGAAGCTTTCTTT
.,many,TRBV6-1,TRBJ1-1,CAIDSGRKAEAFF,TGTGCCATCGATTCAGGGCGTAAGGCTGAAGCTTTCTTT
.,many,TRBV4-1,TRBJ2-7,CASSQRRGSLEQYF,TGCGCCAGCAGCCAAAGAAGGGGTTCTCTGGAGCAGTACTTC
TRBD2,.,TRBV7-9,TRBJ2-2,CASSPRTSGANTGELFF,TGTGCCAGCAGCCCCCGGACTAGCGGGGCGAACACCGGGGAGCTGTTTTTT
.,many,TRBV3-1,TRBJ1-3,CASSQSVNTIYF,TGTGCCAGCAGCCAATCGGTGAACACCATATATTTT
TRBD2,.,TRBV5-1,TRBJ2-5,CASSAHRGLASQETQYF,TGCGCCAGCAGCGCCCACAGGGGACTAGCGTCCCAAGAGACCCAGTACTTC
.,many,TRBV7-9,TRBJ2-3,CASSLLAVITDTRYF,TGTGCCAGCAGCTTACTGGCAGTAATTACAGATACGCGGTATTTT
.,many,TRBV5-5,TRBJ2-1,CASSLVGTNEQFF,TGTGCCAGCAGCTTGGTAGGTACCAATGAGCAGTTCTTC
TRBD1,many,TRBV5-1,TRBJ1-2,CASSQPGQGFYGYTF,TGCGCCAGCAGCCAGCCGGGACAGGGGTTCTATGGCTACACCTTC
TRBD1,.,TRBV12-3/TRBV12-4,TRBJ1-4,CASRAGQGNEKLFF,TGTGCCAGCAGGGCGGGACAGGGGAATGAAAAACTGTTTTTT
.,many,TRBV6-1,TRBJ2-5,CASTKGWGAAQETQYF,TGTGCCAGCACTAAAGGGTGGGGGGCGGCCCAAGAGACCCAGTACTTC
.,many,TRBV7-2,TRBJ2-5,CASSLARVGQETQYF,TGTGCCAGCAGCTTAGCGAGGGTTGGCCAAGAGACCCAGTACTTC
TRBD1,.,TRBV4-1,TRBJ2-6,CASTWTGSGANVLTF,TGCGCCAGCACCTGGACAGGGTCCGGGGCCAACGTCCTGACTTTC
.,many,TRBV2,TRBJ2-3,CASSGDTDTQYF,TGTGCCAGCAGTGGGGACACAGATACGCAGTATTTT
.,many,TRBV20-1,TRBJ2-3,CSAPQGVAVRDTQYF,TGCAGTGCTCCCCAAGGGGTAGCGGTCCGGGATACGCAGTATTTT
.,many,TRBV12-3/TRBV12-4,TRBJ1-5,CASSLGGRGSNQPQHF,TGTGCCAGCAGTTTAGGGGGAAGAGGGAGCAATCAGCCCCAGCATTTT
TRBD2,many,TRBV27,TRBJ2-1,CASRSSGGLYNEQFF,TGTGCCAGCAGATCCAGCGGGGGGCTGTACAATGAGCAGTTCTTC
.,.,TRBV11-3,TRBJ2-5,CASSLDGVETQYF,TGTGCCAGCAGCTTAGATGGAGTGGAGACCCAGTACTTC
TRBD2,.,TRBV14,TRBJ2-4,CASSQELRGGPLIKNIQYF,TGTGCCAGCAGCCAAGAGTTGCGGGGGGGCCCTTTGATCAAAAACATTCAGTACTTC
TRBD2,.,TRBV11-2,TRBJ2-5,CASSLSSGGAETQYF,TGTGCCAGCAGCTTAAGTAGCGGGGGGGCAGAGACCCAGTACTTC
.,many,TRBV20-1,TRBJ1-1,CSARPGDLNTEAFF,TGCAGTGCTAGACCTGGGGATTTGAACACTGAAGCTTTCTTT
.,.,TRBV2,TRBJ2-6,CAIPRDGFNSGANVLTF,TGTGCCATACCCAGGGACGGATTTAACTCTGGGGCCAACGTCCTGACTTTC